The 30 T cell receptor beta chains below all came from one sample that was sequenced in a study of CD8+ T cells in alopecia areata. Extraction of RNA preceded its reverse transcription into cDNA, which served as the sequencing template. Libraries were prepared by immunoSEQ multiplex PCR; TCRdb keeps only in-frame clonotypes and omits some of them. The table shows fewer than 250,000 clones, with around three fifths occurring only once. The treatment denotes: oral pan-JAK inhibitor, 5-10 mg twice daily. Here the sequenced sample was CD4+ T cells sorted from blood, taken at week 4, from a patient treated with tofacitinib. The origin of the receptors is a human donor with alopecia areata.

The chain is built from TRBV4-1 and TRBJ2-5; D uncertain. The CDR3 extends over 13 amino acids. V was pared by 1 base and J by 5 bases, with 8 bases between. The germline V gene encodes CDR1 MGHRA and CDR2 YSYEKL. For the CDR3, the DNA is TGCGCCAGCAGCCAAGCTTTGATGGAGACCCAGTACTTC. This translates into CASSQALMETQYF.

For this clone: Other nucleotide sequences in the sample specify the same CDR3. The chain links TRBV18 to TRBJ2-5; D remains unclear. Trimming left V 1 base short and J 5 bases short, with 5 bases between. CDR3 length equals 12 residues. Germline assignment: CDR1 KGHSH and CDR2 LQKENI. CDR3 region: CASSPLRETQYF. Here the CDR3 DNA reads TGTGCCAGCTCACCACTAAGGGAGACCCAGTACTTC.

This chain connects TRBV5-4 to TRBJ2-1, with 8 bases matching TRBD2. Germline V gene data show CDR1 as SGHNT and CDR2 as YYREEE (reference sequence). V shed 4 bases and J 9 bases; nucleotides not matched to a gene: 18. CDR3 length equals 17 residues. CDR3 protein: CASSPGGTSPFVVEQFF. In nucleotides, the CDR3 is TGTGCCAGCAGCCCGGGGGGGACTTCCCCCTTTGTTGTTGAGCAGTTCTTC.

This clone was detected only a few times. The chain uses TRBV18 and TRBJ2-7; 11 positions agree with TRBD2. J gave up 3 bases and V 0 bases, and 1 base lay outside the gene matches. CDR1 is KGHSH, CDR2 LQKENI, per germline. The CDR3 consists of 15 residues. The CDR3 coding sequence is TGTGCCAGCTCACCACCAACTAGCGGGGGCTACGAGCAGTACTTC. As protein: CASSPPTSGGYEQYF.

The chain couples TRBV25-1 to TRBJ2-7; D is undetermined. Germline V gene data show CDR1 as MGHDK and CDR2 as SYGVNS. Deletions cut 4 bases from V and 1 base from J, with 11 bases between. The CDR3 has 14 residues. CDR3 region: CASSGRFPSYEQYF. As DNA, the CDR3 is TGTGCCAGCAGTGGCAGGTTTCCATCCTACGAGCAGTACTTC.

V is TRBV29-1 and J is TRBJ1-2; D perhaps matches TRBD1 (6 bases). Trimming left V 7 bases short and J 4 bases short, with 13 bases between. Per the germline V gene, CDR1 is SQVTM and CDR2 is ANQGSEA. The CDR3 loop spans 12 amino acids. The CDR3 bases are TGCAGCGCCAACAGGGAGGGCTATGGCTACACCTTC. It codes for CSANREGYGYTF.

The chain employs TRBV7-8 and TRBJ1-4, with 7 bases identical to TRBD1. CDR3 length equals 15 residues. CDR1 is SGHVS, CDR2 FQNEAQ, per germline. The trim removed 5 bases at V and 3 bases at J, leaving 6 bases unmatched. CDR3 amino acids: CASSLRQGSNEKLFF. Here the CDR3 DNA reads TGTGCCAGCAGCCTGAGACAGGGTTCTAATGAAAAACTGTTTTTT.

J is TRBJ1-2 and V is TRBV29-1; tentative D call: TRBD1 (5 bases). From germline, CDR1 is SQVTM and CDR2 ANQGSEA. This CDR3 region has 17 residues. Trimming cost V 4 bases and J 2 bases, with 23 bases left between them. CDR3 nucleotides: TGCAGCGTTGGGAGCCGAGTTAGCGGGGCGATAAACTATGGCTACACCTTC. It yields the protein CSVGSRVSGAINYGYTF.

The chain couples TRBV6-5 to TRBJ1-1, with D unclear. This CDR3 region has 14 residues. Trimming removed 5 bases from V and 4 bases from J, with 14 bases in between. CDR1 MNHEY and CDR2 SVGAGI come from the germline V gene. For the CDR3, the DNA is TGTGCCAGCAGTATCCACCTCTCGGGCACTGAAGCTTTCTTT. As protein: CASSIHLSGTEAFF.

The chain links TRBV5-1 to TRBJ2-7; TRBD1 agrees at 7 bases. This CDR3 has 15 residues. In germline, CDR1 is SGHRS, CDR2 YFSETQ. Germline trimming cut 0 bases from V and 2 bases from J; bases unmatched to any gene: 5. DNA of the CDR3: TGCGCCAGCAGCTTGGAACCGGACAGGACCTACGAGCAGTACTTC. It yields the protein CASSLEPDRTYEQYF. Full variable domain (remainder filled in from reference TRBV5-1 and TRBJ2-7): KAGVTQTPRYLIKTRGQQVTLSCSPISGHRSVSWYQQTPGQGLQFLFEYFSETQRNKGNFPGRFSGRQFSNSRSEMNVSTLELGDSALYLCASSLEPDRTYEQYFGPGTRLTVT.

This clone turned up a few times. V usage is TRBV30 and J usage is TRBJ1-5; tentatively, D is TRBD1 (6 bases). CDR3 length: 14 residues. V was pared by 2 bases and J by 4 bases, with 12 bases between. Germline V gives CDR1 GTSNPN, CDR2 SVGIG (reference sequence). The chain's CDR3 is CAWSKKGGNQPQHF. For the CDR3, the DNA is TGTGCCTGGAGTAAAAAGGGGGGTAATCAGCCCCAGCATTTT.

The chain recombines TRBV14 with TRBJ2-1; tentatively, D is TRBD2 (5 bases). V was pared by 6 bases and J by 10 bases, with 13 bases between. The germline V gene encodes CDR1 SGHDN and CDR2 FVKESK. The CDR3 runs 12 residues. CDR3 protein: CASRFSGGEQFF. The CDR3 coding sequence is TGTGCCAGCAGATTCAGCGGCGGGGAGCAGTTCTTC.

This clone was seen a few times. V usage is TRBV18 and J usage is TRBJ1-6, with D possibly matching TRBD1 (5 bases). Per germline, CDR1 KGHSH and CDR2 LQKENI. The V and J ends lost 2 bases and 8 bases respectively, with 10 bases between them. This CDR3 is 14 amino acids long. The CDR3 nucleotides read TGTGCCAGCTCACCAGGGCTGGGGGATTCACCCCTCCACTTT. It is translated as CASSPGLGDSPLHF.

This chain joins TRBV7-2 and TRBJ1-5, with D perhaps matching TRBD1 (6 bases). The CDR3 has 15 residues. V shed 5 bases and J shed 5 bases, with 16 bases lying between them. The germline CDR1 and CDR2 sequences are SGHTA and FQGNSA. This CDR3 reads CASSPRADSHQPQHF. For the CDR3, the DNA is TGTGCCAGCAGCCCAAGGGCGGACAGCCATCAGCCCCAGCATTTT. Filled out from reference TRBV7-2 and TRBJ1-5, the complete variable domain reads GAGVSQSPSNKVTEKGKDVELRCDPISGHTALYWYRQSLGQGLEFLIYFQGNSAPDKSGLPSDRFSAERTGGSVSTLTIQRTQQEDSAVYLCASSPRADSHQPQHFGDGTRLSIL.

The chain recombines TRBV2 with TRBJ2-3, with 9 bases identical to TRBD2. Germline-derived CDR1 and CDR2 are SNHLY and FYNNEI. Trimming cost V 6 bases and J 3 bases; bases outside gene matches: 7. The CDR3 sequence is 15 residues long. For the CDR3, the DNA is TGTGCCAGCAGGATGGTAGCGGGGGTAACAGATACGCAGTATTTT. Its translation is CASRMVAGVTDTQYF.

The gene calls are TRBV10-3 and TRBJ2-5; no definite D call. Germline V gives CDR1 ENHRY, CDR2 SYGVKD. The CDR3 is 14 residues long. Trimming removed 0 bases from V and 2 bases from J, with 7 bases in between. As DNA, the CDR3 is TGTGCCATCAGTGAGTCGAGCAGGCAAGAGACCCAGTACTTC. It translates to CAISESSRQETQYF.

CDR3 sequence: CSVGVGRGYGYTF. The CDR3 DNA reads as TGCAGCGTTGGGGTGGGGCGCGGCTATGGCTACACCTTC. This sequence joins TRBV29-1 and TRBJ1-2; the D gene is possibly TRBD1 (5 bases). Trimming left V 4 bases short and J 4 bases short, with 13 bases between. The CDR3 is made up of 13 amino acids. The V gene's germline CDR1 is SQVTM and CDR2 ANQGSEA.

In its sample, this clone was seen a few times. The chain employs TRBV2 and TRBJ2-5, with a weak D call TRBD1 (6 bases). The CDR3 contains 13 residues. Germline values: CDR1 SNHLY, CDR2 FYNNEI. Deletions cut 3 bases from V and 1 base from J, with 6 bases between. This CDR3 is CASSETGQETQYF. CDR3 coding DNA: TGTGCCAGCAGTGAGACAGGCCAAGAGACCCAGTACTTC.

This chain connects TRBV13 to TRBJ2-7; TRBD2 is a possible D gene (7 bases). The CDR3 runs 14 residues. Looked up from germline, CDR1 is PRHDT and CDR2 is FYEKMQ (reference sequence). Trimming shortened V by 5 bases and J by 5 bases, and 16 bases separated the two germline ends. For the CDR3, the DNA is TGTGCCAGCAGCACCCGAGGGGGGGCGGACGAGCAGTACTTC. Translating gives CASSTRGGADEQYF.

CDR3 in DNA: TGTGCCAGTAAGTGGGGGGTCGATTCACCCCTCCACTTT. Residues: CASKWGVDSPLHF. The rearrangement joins TRBV19 to TRBJ1-6; the D gene is possibly TRBD1 (5 bases). V dropped 7 bases and J dropped 8 bases, with 12 bases sitting between them. From germline, CDR1 is LNHDA and CDR2 SQIVND (reference sequence). The CDR3 has 13 amino acids.

This rearrangement joins TRBV27 to TRBJ1-1; unclear D gene. The CDR3 covers 13 residues. V was pared by 5 bases and J by 4 bases, with 11 bases between. Germline CDR1 and CDR2: MNHEY and SMNVEV (reference sequence). The CDR3 loop reads CASSTVLGTEAFF. DNA of the CDR3: TGTGCCAGCAGTACAGTCCTGGGCACTGAAGCTTTCTTT.

The genes are TRBV9 and TRBJ2-1, with TRBD2 matching over 9 bases. The germline gives CDR1 SGDLS, CDR2 YYNGEE. This CDR3 contains 15 residues. The ends lost 2 bases at V and 4 bases at J; junction bases unmatched: 4. CDR3 DNA: TGTGCCAGCAGCGTGAGCGGGGGGCTATACAATGAGCAGTTCTTC. Translating gives CASSVSGGLYNEQFF.

This clone was found a few times. The chain combines TRBV28 with TRBJ1-4; D might be TRBD1 (6 bases). CDR1 and CDR2 (germline): MDHEN, SYDVKM. The CDR3 loop spans 15 amino acids. V lost 5 bases to trimming and J lost 0 bases, with 10 bases between them. The CDR3 coding sequence is TGTGCCAGCAGTCCAGGGACAACAACTAATGAAAAACTGTTTTTT. Protein sequence: CASSPGTTTNEKLFF.

This clone was detected once. The rearrangement uses TRBV7-2 and TRBJ1-2; the D gene is possibly TRBD1 (5 bases). The CDR3 is made up of 13 amino acids. Germline CDR1 reads SGHTA; CDR2 reads FQGNSA. V lost 6 bases, J lost 0 bases, and 8 bases lay in between. As DNA, the CDR3 is TGTGCCAGCAGTCTGACAGCTAACTATGGCTACACCTTC. This gives the protein CASSLTANYGYTF.

V is TRBV2 and J is TRBJ1-2; D ambiguous. This CDR3 has 11 amino acids. Germline V CDR1 and CDR2: SNHLY, FYNNEI. V gave up 5 bases and J gave up 2 bases, with 3 bases separating them. This CDR3 is CASSPNYGYTF. The DNA for the CDR3 is TGTGCCAGCAGTCCAAACTATGGCTACACCTTC.

This clone was detected once. The rearrangement joins TRBV6-5 to TRBJ1-6; D unresolved. Germline assignment: CDR1 MNHEY and CDR2 SVGAGI. CDR3 length equals 14 residues. V was shortened by 5 bases and J by 6 bases, with 11 bases between the two germline ends. CDR3 in amino acids: CASSPYRLNSPLHF. The CDR3 DNA follows: TGTGCCAGCAGTCCATATCGACTTAATTCACCCCTCCACTTT.

A few counts support this clone. The chain is built from TRBV5-1 and TRBJ2-1; TRBD2 matches at 8 bases. The CDR3 has 16 amino acids. J was trimmed by 8 bases and V by 1 base; bases with no gene match: 11. Per germline, CDR1 SGHRS and CDR2 YFSETQ. The CDR3 region has the DNA TGCGCCAGCAGCTTGCGAGCGGGGGAGGCGGTCGATGAGCAGTTCTTC. This encodes CASSLRAGEAVDEQFF.

This clone was observed a few times. This rearrangement joins TRBV20-1 to TRBJ1-1; no clear D. Trimming left V 0 bases short and J 2 bases short, with 1 base between. Germline assignment: CDR1 DFQATT and CDR2 SNEGSKA (reference sequence). CDR3 length equals 11 residues. The CDR3: CSARDNTEAFF. The CDR3 coding sequence is TGCAGTGCTAGAGATAACACTGAAGCTTTCTTT.

This clone was counted between two and nine times. V gene TRBV5-4 combines with J gene TRBJ2-7, with 7 bases matching TRBD1. J gave up 2 bases and V 1 base, and 6 bases lay outside the gene matches. The germline CDR1 and CDR2 sequences are SGHNT and YYREEE (reference sequence). The CDR3 is made up of 15 amino acids. CDR3 bases: TGTGCCAGCAGCTTGTTCGGCACAGGGGCCTACGAGCAGTACTTC. This translates into CASSLFGTGAYEQYF. Full variable domain (outside the CDR3, taken from reference TRBV5-4 and TRBJ2-7): ETGVTQSPTHLIKTRGQQVTLRCSSQSGHNTVSWYQQALGQGPQFIFQYYREEENGRGNFPPRFSGLQFPNYSSELNVNALELDDSALYLCASSLFGTGAYEQYFGPGTRLTVT.

Concerning this clone itself: Other DNA sequences of this sample code for an identical CDR3. The chain uses TRBV2 and TRBJ2-3; D call uncertain. The CDR3 is made up of 14 amino acids. The V gene lost 8 bases and the J gene lost 1 base, with 13 bases spanning the gap. Germline-derived CDR1 and CDR2 are SNHLY and FYNNEI. This CDR3 is CASSPRTGTDTQYF. In nucleotides, the CDR3 is TGTGCCAGCTCTCCGCGGACGGGCACAGATACGCAGTATTTT.